Below are 8 T cell receptor delta chains sequenced from a single sample in a study of gamma-delta T cells after stem cell transplantation. TCRdb reprocessed the RT-PCR reads using CATT. Among 2,200 or so delta-chain clones listed, less than 4.5% were seen once. The specimen sequenced was gamma-delta T cells. The receptors shown here come from a human donor. It is not recorded whose cells these are; they may come from a transplant donor.

Notes on this clone: A much larger clonotype is one base distant, so this may be a read error. Other DNA sequences in this specimen translate into the identical CDR3. The rearrangement joins TRDV1 to TRDJ1; D tentatively fits TRDD2 or TRDD3 (5 bases each). The CDR3 is made up of 19 amino acids. CDR1 is TSWWSYY, CDR2 QGS, per germline. Trimming stripped 1 base from V and 8 bases from J, with 29 bases between. The CDR3 DNA sequence: TGTGCTCTTGGGGAACCCTTCTTTACTACCCCTTATGGGGTCGACAAACTCATCTTT. This translates into CALGEPFFTTPYGVDKLIF.

This clone is classed as medium-sized (0.01 to 0.1%). DNA for the CDR3: TGTGCCTGTGACACCTTGATCCGGGGCGATAAACTCATCTTT. Translation: CACDTLIRGDKLIF. V usage is TRDV2 and J usage is TRDJ1; the D is unclear. This CDR3 has 14 residues. Trimming stripped 0 bases from V and 4 bases from J, with 11 bases between. The germline V gene encodes CDR1 GEAIGNYY and CDR2 EKD.

This clone has more than one count but fewer than ten. The protein TCRdb lists belongs to a much larger clone and differs from this DNA's translation at residue 13, which points to a read error; the protein shown is made from the DNA. CDR3 loop: CACDTLYSAGDKPIF. The CDR3 DNA follows: TGTGCCTGTGACACGTTGTACTCAGCCGGCGATAAACCCATCTTT. The chain has TRDV2 and TRDJ1; D uncertain. CDR3 length equals 15 residues. Looked up from germline, CDR1 is GEAIGNYY and CDR2 is EKD.

The sample holds a few counts of this clone. This DNA's translation and the protein TCRdb lists, from a much larger clone, do not match at residue 14, likely due to a read error; the protein shown is translated from the DNA. The CDR3 coding sequence is TGTGCCTGTGACGGGGTAGAGATTGGGGGATACACCGATGAACTCATCTTT. Its protein product is CACDGVEIGGYTDELIF. This chain uses TRDV2 with TRDJ1, with TRDD3 identical over 10 bases. Germline loops: CDR1 GEAIGNYY, CDR2 EKD. This CDR3 is built from 17 residues.

This clone was seen only a few times. TCRdb pairs this DNA with a much larger clone's protein that differs at residue 9, likely a read error; the protein shown was translated from the DNA. In nucleotides, the CDR3 is TGTGCCTGTCTACTGGGGGAAAGCCCCTGGGACACCCGACAGATGTTTTTC. Its protein product is CACLLGESPWDTRQMFF. This rearrangement joins TRDV2 to TRDJ3; 9 nucleotides match TRDD3. V was clipped by 6 bases and J by 2 bases; unmatched bases: 7. CDR3 length: 17 amino acids. From germline, CDR1 is GEAIGNYY and CDR2 EKD.

As regards this clone: TCRdb assigns this DNA the protein of a much larger clone, which departs from its translation at residue 3; this likely reflects a read error, and the protein shown comes from translating the DNA. V gene TRDV2 combines with J gene TRDJ1, with 12 bases fitting TRDD3. Germline V lookup: CDR1 GEAIGNYY, CDR2 EKD. CDR3 length: 16 residues. CDR3 residues: CARDGLGDTWNDKLIF. CDR3 sequence (DNA): TGTGCCCGTGACGGTCTGGGGGATACGTGGAACGATAAACTCATCTTT.

Comment on this clone: This DNA's translation and the protein TCRdb lists, from a much larger clone, do not match at residue 8, likely due to a read error; the protein shown is translated from the DNA. CDR3 amino acids: CACDSLTRKSDKLIF. The CDR3, as DNA: TGTGCCTGTGATTCCCTTACTAGGAAGTCCGATAAACTCATCTTT. This chain links TRDV2 with TRDJ1; D call uncertain. V gave up 4 bases and J gave up 3 bases, with 17 bases separating them. This CDR3 has 15 residues. The germline V gene encodes CDR1 GEAIGNYY and CDR2 EKD.

This clone rates as medium-sized. At the DNA level, this CDR3 is encoded by other sequences in the same sample as well. The chain has TRDV2 and TRDJ2; TRDD3 aligns across 8 bases. The CDR3 loop spans 17 amino acids. Germline assignment: CDR1 GEAIGNYY and CDR2 EKD. Trimming took 1 base from V and 2 from J; bases not matched to a gene: 8. The CDR3 sequence: CACDTLTTGGLTAQLFF. The CDR3 DNA reads as TGTGCCTGTGACACTTTAACTACTGGGGGGTTGACAGCACAACTCTTCTTT.